This paragraph reports one TCR beta chain. What it binds is not known. This sample is part of a study of T cell responses to AZD1222 COVID-19 vaccine. The length of the CDR3 is 14 residues. Germline CDR1 SGHTA, CDR2 FQGNSA. With 6 bases removed from V and 6 bases from J, the gap between germline ends came to 14 bases. Findings and caveats of the study: Among spike-specific TCRs, nearly half reportedly target unmutated variant regions. Clonal diversity was possibly underestimated, and white British individuals and females predominated among donors.

Produced via immunoSEQ multiplex PCR; TCRdb's table is partial and in-frame only. The table lists around 170,000 clones, 85% to 95% of them singletons. The TCR sequence derives from an adult who received the AZD1222 COVID-19 vaccine. V and J are TRBV7-2 and TRBJ2-2; D gene uncertain. This material consisted of peripheral blood, taken 28 days after the second AZD1222 dose. The CDR3 spells CASRPYRAAGELFF. The CDR3 DNA reads TGTGCCAGCAGGCCTTATCGGGCTGCCGGGGAGCTGTTTTTT.